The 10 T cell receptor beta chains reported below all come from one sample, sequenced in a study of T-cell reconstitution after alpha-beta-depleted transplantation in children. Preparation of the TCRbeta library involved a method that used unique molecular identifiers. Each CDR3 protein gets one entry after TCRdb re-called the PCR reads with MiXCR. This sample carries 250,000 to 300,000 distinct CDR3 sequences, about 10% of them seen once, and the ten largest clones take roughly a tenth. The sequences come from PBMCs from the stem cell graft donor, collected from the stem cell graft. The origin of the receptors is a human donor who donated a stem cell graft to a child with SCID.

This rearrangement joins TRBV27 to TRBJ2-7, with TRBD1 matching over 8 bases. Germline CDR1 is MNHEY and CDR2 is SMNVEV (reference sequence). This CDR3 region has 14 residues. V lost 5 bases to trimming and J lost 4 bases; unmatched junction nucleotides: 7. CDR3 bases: TGTGCCAGCAGTATAGGACAGGGCTGGTACGAGCAGTACTTC. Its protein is CASSIGQGWYEQYF.

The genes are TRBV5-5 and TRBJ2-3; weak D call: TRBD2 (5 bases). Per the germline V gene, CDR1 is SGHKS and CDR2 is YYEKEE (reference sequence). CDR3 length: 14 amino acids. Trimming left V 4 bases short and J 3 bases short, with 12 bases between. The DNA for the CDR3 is TGTGCCAGCAGCCCACCCGGACTGACAGATACGCAGTATTTT. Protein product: CASSPPGLTDTQYF.

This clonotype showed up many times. CDR3 loop: CSATPGLAYEQYF. In nucleotides, the CDR3 is TGCAGTGCTACTCCGGGACTAGCTTACGAGCAGTACTTC. The V gene is TRBV20-1, the J gene TRBJ2-7, with 9 bases aligning to TRBD2. The trim removed 4 bases at V and 4 bases at J, leaving 5 bases unmatched. Germline CDR1 is DFQATT and CDR2 is SNEGSKA (reference sequence). The CDR3 extends over 13 amino acids.

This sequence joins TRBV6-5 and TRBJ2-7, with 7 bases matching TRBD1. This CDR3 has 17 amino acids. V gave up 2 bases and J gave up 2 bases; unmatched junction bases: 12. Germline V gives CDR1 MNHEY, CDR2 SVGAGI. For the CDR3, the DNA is TGTGCCAGCAGTTACATGAGCTCCGTTCAGGGGGCCTACGAGCAGTACTTC. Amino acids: CASSYMSSVQGAYEQYF.

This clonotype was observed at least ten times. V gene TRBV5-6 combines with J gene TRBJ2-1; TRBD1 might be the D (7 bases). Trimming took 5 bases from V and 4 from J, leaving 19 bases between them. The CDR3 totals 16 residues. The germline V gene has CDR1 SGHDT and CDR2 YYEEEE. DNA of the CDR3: TGTGCCAGCAGTTTAGGAGGGGGCAACCTGTACAATGAGCAGTTCTTC. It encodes CASSLGGGNLYNEQFF. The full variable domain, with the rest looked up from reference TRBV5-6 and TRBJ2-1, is DAGVTQSPTHLIKTRGQQVTLRCSPKSGHDTVSWYQQALGQGPQFIFQYYEEEERQRGNFPDRFSGHQFPNYSSELNVNALLLGDSALYLCASSLGGGNLYNEQFFGPGTRLTVL.

CDR3 in amino acids: CASSPPPNRNEQFF. CDR3 coding DNA: TGCGCCAGCAGCCCGCCGCCGAATCGGAATGAGCAGTTCTTC. The rearrangement joins TRBV5-1 to TRBJ2-1, with D hard to call. The CDR3 covers 14 residues. V was clipped by 4 bases and J by 7 bases, with 15 bases between them. CDR1 is SGHRS, CDR2 YFSETQ, per germline.

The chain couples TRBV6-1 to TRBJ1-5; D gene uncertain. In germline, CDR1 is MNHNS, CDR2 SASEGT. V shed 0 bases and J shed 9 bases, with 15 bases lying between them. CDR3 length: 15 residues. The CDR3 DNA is TGTGCCAGCAGTGAAGCGCAGTCCGGGTCCGGGCCCCAGCATTTT. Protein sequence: CASSEAQSGSGPQHF.

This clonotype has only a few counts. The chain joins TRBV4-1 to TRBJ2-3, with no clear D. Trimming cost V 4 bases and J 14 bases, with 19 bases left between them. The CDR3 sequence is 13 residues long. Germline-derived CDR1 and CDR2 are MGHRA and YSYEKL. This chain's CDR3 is CASSRDEKFLWYF. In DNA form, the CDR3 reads TGCGCCAGCAGCCGTGATGAAAAATTCTTATGGTATTTT.

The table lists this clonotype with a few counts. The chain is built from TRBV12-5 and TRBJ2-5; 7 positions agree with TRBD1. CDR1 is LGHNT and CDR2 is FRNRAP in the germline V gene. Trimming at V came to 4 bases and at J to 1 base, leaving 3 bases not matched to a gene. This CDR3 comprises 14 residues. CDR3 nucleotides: TGTGCTAGTGGTTCCTGGGACAGCCAAGAGACCCAGTACTTC. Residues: CASGSWDSQETQYF.

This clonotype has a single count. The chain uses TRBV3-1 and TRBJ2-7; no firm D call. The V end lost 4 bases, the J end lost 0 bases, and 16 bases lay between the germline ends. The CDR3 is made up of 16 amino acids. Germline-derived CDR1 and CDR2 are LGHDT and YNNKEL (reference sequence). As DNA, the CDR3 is TGTGCCAGCAGCCCCCCCGTTTACGGAACCTCCTACGAGCAGTACTTC. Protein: CASSPPVYGTSYEQYF.